This T cell receptor beta chain was recorded in a study of T-cell reconstitution after alpha-beta-depleted transplantation in children. Findings of the study overall: Several hundred expanded graft clones reportedly gave rise to the alpha-beta T cells present about two months after transplant. High day-60 TCRbeta diversity in some patients came from surviving recipient T cells and thymic progenitors.

This clonotype was counted a few times. The antigen is not known. Unique molecular identifiers tagged the TCRbeta library. Via MiXCR, TCRdb re-called the PCR reads, giving one row per CDR3 protein. The sample lists roughly 50,000 distinct CDR3 sequences; 40% to 55% were seen once. The germline V and J ends were trimmed by 1 base and 1 base, with 4 bases remaining between them. CDR3 length: 13 amino acids. Germline CDR1 and CDR2: LGHNA and YSLEER. The V and J genes are TRBV4-3 and TRBJ1-1; D gene uncertain. This receptor was taken from a male patient under 18 who had a stem cell transplant for acute lymphoblastic leukemia, so the T cells may come from the graft donor. This specimen was PBMCs, mostly from graft donor cells, taken 360 days after TCRalphabeta/CD19-depleted stem cell transplant. The CDR3 DNA is TGCGCCAGCAGCCAAGTGGGGAACACTGAAGCTTTCTTT. It translates to CASSQVGNTEAFF.